The 27 T cell receptor beta chains below were found in one sample sequenced in a study of shared clonotypes between healthy human individuals. Positively selected for CCR7, the CD45RO-negative cells used as naive CD8 cells excluded terminally differentiated effector memory CD45RA+ cells. Using immunoSEQ multiplex PCR, the repertoire was profiled, and TCRdb retains in-frame clones only, with some absent. The repertoire holds about 1.9 million clones, with roughly 95% as singletons. Sequenced input: naive CD8+ T cells from PBMCs. Receptors were obtained from a man aged 18 to 29 in good health. Some clones in this sample may be carry-over from other donors' samples.

The rearrangement joins TRBV19 to TRBJ2-7; D is unclear. The CDR3 consists of 13 residues. Germline V gene sequence: CDR1 LNHDA, CDR2 SQIVND (reference sequence). Trimming took 3 bases from V and 3 from J, leaving 9 bases between them. The CDR3, as DNA: TGTGCCAGTAGTATCCTCATCAACTACGAGCAGTACTTC. Protein: CASSILINYEQYF.

This chain uses TRBV4-3 with TRBJ1-2; D uncertain. Trimming cost V 0 bases and J 7 bases, with 15 bases left between them. CDR3 length: 15 amino acids. Germline-derived CDR1 and CDR2 are LGHNA and YSLEER. The CDR3 here is CASSQDHRDWGGYTF. The CDR3 nucleotides are TGCGCCAGCAGCCAAGATCATCGCGATTGGGGTGGCTACACCTTC.

Remarks on this clone: Other DNA sequences in this specimen translate into the identical CDR3. The CDR3 loop is CASSPLAGAYEQYF. CDR3 nucleotide sequence: TGCGCCAGCAGCCCCCTGGCGGGGGCGTACGAGCAGTACTTC. This chain connects TRBV5-1 to TRBJ2-7; the D gene is possibly TRBD2 (7 bases). This CDR3 has 14 amino acids. Germline CDR1 and CDR2: SGHRS and YFSETQ. V was shortened by 4 bases and J by 4 bases, with 15 bases between the two germline ends.

The chain joins TRBV13 to TRBJ2-3; TRBD1 or TRBD2 may be the D gene (5 bases each). The CDR3 is 14 amino acids. Germline CDR1 PRHDT, CDR2 FYEKMQ (reference sequence). V lost 1 base and J lost 5, with 10 bases in between. The CDR3 nucleotides are TGTGCCAGCAGCTTAGCGGGGCCTGGAGATACGCAGTATTTT. Translation gives CASSLAGPGDTQYF.

The chain couples TRBV11-1 to TRBJ2-7; D is undetermined. The length of the CDR3 is 14 residues. Per germline, CDR1 SGHAT and CDR2 FQDESV (reference sequence). V lost 3 bases, J lost 1 base, and 10 bases lay in between. Here the CDR3 reads CASSFWKGSYEQYF. CDR3 DNA: TGTGCCAGCAGCTTCTGGAAGGGTTCCTACGAGCAGTACTTC.

Regarding this clone: One end of the junction is discordant with germline, which a read error may explain. The V call is TRBV27, the J call TRBJ1-3; no firm D call. The CDR3 is 15 amino acids. Germline V lookup: CDR1 MNHEY, CDR2 SMNVEV (reference sequence). CDR3 sequence (DNA): TGTGCCAGCAGCTTATCGGTGGTCTCTGGAAACACCATATATTTT. Its translation is CASSLSVVSGNTIYF.

The V call is TRBV6-1, the J call TRBJ1-3; TRBD1 matches 7 bases. Germline CDR1 and CDR2: MNHNS and SASEGT. This CDR3 has 17 residues. With 1 base clipped from V and 2 bases from J, the junction kept 8 bases outside the gene matches. CDR3 amino acids: CASSEGIFQGAGNTIYF. The DNA of the CDR3 is TGTGCCAGCAGTGAAGGAATTTTTCAGGGGGCTGGAAACACCATATATTTT.

This clone occurred once. The V gene is TRBV5-1, the J gene TRBJ2-1, with TRBD2 matching 12 bases. CDR1 and CDR2 (germline): SGHRS, YFSETQ. The CDR3 covers 17 residues. V trimming: 0 bases; J trimming: 6 bases; junction bases outside the gene matches: 7. The CDR3 protein is CASSLGLAGVYGNEQFF. CDR3 bases: TGCGCCAGCAGCTTGGGACTAGCGGGAGTTTATGGCAATGAGCAGTTCTTC.

The V call is TRBV9, the J call TRBJ2-2; 8 bases are a match to TRBD1. The germline V gene encodes CDR1 SGDLS and CDR2 YYNGEE. V dropped 4 bases and J dropped 0; count of bases not matched to a gene: 5. This CDR3 contains 16 residues. Here the CDR3 DNA reads TGTGCCAGCAGCTTACCGACAGGGGCGAACACCGGGGAGCTGTTTTTT. Translating gives CASSLPTGANTGELFF.

About this clone: In the same sample, other DNA sequences code for this CDR3. The chain couples TRBV10-1 to TRBJ2-3; perhaps TRBD1 as D (5 bases). Trimming left V 2 bases short and J 6 bases short, with 9 bases between. CDR3 length: 13 residues. From germline, CDR1 is WNHNN and CDR2 SYGVQD (reference sequence). The DNA of the CDR3 is TGCGCCAGCAGTGAGCTTGCAGGGGATACGCAGTATTTT. Residues: CASSELAGDTQYF.

For this clone: Other DNA sequences of this sample code for an identical CDR3. The chain recombines TRBV27 with TRBJ2-2; D is ambiguous. V was pared by 3 bases and J by 0 bases, with 5 bases between. This CDR3 comprises 14 residues. Germline-derived CDR1 and CDR2 are MNHEY and SMNVEV (reference sequence). CDR3 bases: TGTGCCAGCAGTTTGGCTCCGAACACCGGGGAGCTGTTTTTT. It specifies CASSLAPNTGELFF.

J is TRBJ2-7 and V is TRBV19; D not certain. Per the germline V gene, CDR1 is LNHDA and CDR2 is SQIVND (reference sequence). The V gene lost 5 bases and the J gene lost 1 base, with 9 bases spanning the gap. The CDR3 runs to 13 residues. The chain's CDR3 is CASSSPESYEQYF. CDR3 in DNA: TGTGCCAGTAGTTCCCCGGAGTCCTACGAGCAGTACTTC.

This chain joins TRBV4-1 and TRBJ2-3; D tentatively reads TRBD1 or TRBD2 (6 bases each). V lost 2 bases and J 3 bases, leaving 9 bases between the germline ends. The CDR3 has 14 residues. Looked up from germline, CDR1 is MGHRA and CDR2 is YSYEKL. CDR3 sequence (DNA): TGCGCCAGCAGCCAAAGAGGGGGGACAGATACGCAGTATTTT. Translation: CASSQRGGTDTQYF.

The genes are TRBV30 and TRBJ1-5; D uncertain. Germline V lookup: CDR1 GTSNPN, CDR2 SVGIG (reference sequence). Trimming stripped 1 base from V and 3 bases from J, with 10 bases between. The CDR3 sequence is 14 residues long. CDR3 nucleotides: TGTGCCTGGAGTGAGGTCGACTACAATCAGCCCCAGCATTTT. It is translated as CAWSEVDYNQPQHF.

V and J are TRBV2 and TRBJ2-3; D unclear. Germline CDR1 is SNHLY and CDR2 is FYNNEI. The CDR3 is 12 amino acids. V lost 6 bases and J lost 4, with 8 bases in between. The CDR3, as DNA: TGTGCCAGCAGCCTGCTTTCAGATACGCAGTATTTT. This sequence encodes CASSLLSDTQYF.

The chain joins TRBV9 to TRBJ2-3; D is perhaps TRBD1 or TRBD2 (6 bases each). This CDR3 is 15 amino acids long. In germline, CDR1 is SGDLS, CDR2 YYNGEE. V dropped 4 bases and J dropped 2 bases, with 14 bases sitting between them. DNA of the CDR3: TGTGCCAGCAGCCGCGGGGACACCCTCACAGATACGCAGTATTTT. Translating gives CASSRGDTLTDTQYF.

J is TRBJ1-5 and V is TRBV30; D remains ambiguous. Trimming left V 3 bases short and J 6 bases short, with 12 bases between. The germline gives CDR1 GTSNPN, CDR2 SVGIG (reference sequence). This CDR3 region has 13 residues. DNA for the CDR3: TGTGCCTGGAGGCAGGCTCGAGGTCAGCCCCAGCATTTT. It specifies CAWRQARGQPQHF.

The chain couples TRBV6-5 to TRBJ2-1; no clear D. The V and J ends lost 0 bases and 2 bases respectively, with 11 bases between them. The CDR3 has 16 amino acids. Per germline, CDR1 MNHEY and CDR2 SVGAGI. In DNA, the CDR3 is TGTGCCAGCAGTTACTCACCGAGTCAAACCTACAATGAGCAGTTCTTC. It codes for CASSYSPSQTYNEQFF.

The rearrangement links TRBV9 to TRBJ2-7; possible D gene TRBD2, 6 bases. The V and J ends lost 2 bases and 7 bases respectively, with 16 bases between them. Germline lookup yields CDR1 SGDLS and CDR2 YYNGEE. This CDR3 has 14 residues. CDR3 in amino acids: CASSVLGGMAEQYF. Here the CDR3 DNA reads TGTGCCAGCAGCGTGCTCGGCGGGATGGCTGAGCAGTACTTC.

V and J are TRBV5-6 and TRBJ2-5; D unresolved. Looked up from germline, CDR1 is SGHDT and CDR2 is YYEEEE. V lost 3 bases, J lost 11 bases, and 14 bases lay in between. The CDR3 has 12 residues. The CDR3 DNA reads as TGTGCCAGCAGCTCCCCCGTGGAACCACAGTACTTC. Amino acids: CASSSPVEPQYF.

This chain joins TRBV27 and TRBJ1-1; 9 positions match TRBD1. CDR1 is MNHEY, CDR2 SMNVEV, per germline (reference sequence). J was trimmed by 4 bases and V by 2 bases; bases with no gene match: 2. The CDR3 loop spans 14 amino acids. CDR3 amino acids: CASSLGTGSTEAFF. CDR3 nucleotides: TGTGCCAGCAGTTTAGGGACAGGGAGCACTGAAGCTTTCTTT.

The gene calls are TRBV5-1 and TRBJ2-2; a possible D gene is TRBD1 (6 bases). Deletions cut 7 bases from V and 2 bases from J, with 12 bases between. The CDR3 runs 14 residues. Germline lookup yields CDR1 SGHRS and CDR2 YFSETQ. DNA for the CDR3: TGCGCCAGCGGTTCGACAGGAAACACCGGGGAGCTGTTTTTT. Amino acids: CASGSTGNTGELFF. Looking up the rest from reference TRBV5-1 and TRBJ2-2 gives the full variable domain: KAGVTQTPRYLIKTRGQQVTLSCSPISGHRSVSWYQQTPGQGLQFLFEYFSETQRNKGNFPGRFSGRQFSNSRSEMNVSTLELGDSALYLCASGSTGNTGELFFGEGSRLTVL.

Remarks on this clone: The sample carries other DNA sequences with the same CDR3. The chain employs TRBV11-2 and TRBJ2-7; D gene unclear. The CDR3 consists of 11 residues. The V and J ends lost 4 bases and 5 bases respectively, with 6 bases between them. Germline CDR1 reads SGHAT; CDR2 reads FQNNGV. Written as DNA, the CDR3 is TGTGCCAGCAGCTCCGGGCACGAGCAGTACTTC. It specifies CASSSGHEQYF. Full variable domain (outside the CDR3, taken from reference TRBV11-2 and TRBJ2-7): EAGVAQSPRYKIIEKRQSVAFWCNPISGHATLYWYQQILGQGPKLLIQFQNNGVVDDSQLPKDRFSAERLKGVDSTLKIQPAKLEDSAVYLCASSSGHEQYFGPGTRLTVT.

This rearrangement joins TRBV2 to TRBJ2-7, with 7 nucleotides matching TRBD2. Germline V gene data show CDR1 as SNHLY and CDR2 as FYNNEI. J was trimmed by 3 bases and V by 8 bases; bases with no gene match: 7. The CDR3 consists of 13 residues. The CDR3 region is CASRSGILYEQYF. The CDR3 region has the DNA TGTGCCAGCCGGAGCGGGATTCTCTACGAGCAGTACTTC.

The chain carries TRBV19 and TRBJ1-5; D possibly corresponds to TRBD1 (5 bases). The CDR3 covers 15 residues. CDR1 and CDR2 from the germline V gene are LNHDA and SQIVND (reference sequence). Trimming took off 3 bases at V and 3 bases at J, with 12 bases between the two ends. CDR3 loop: CASSIGTANNQPQHF. CDR3 nucleotides: TGTGCCAGTAGTATTGGGACGGCAAACAATCAGCCCCAGCATTTT.

The rearrangement links TRBV28 to TRBJ1-2; D remains unclear. Germline values: CDR1 MDHEN, CDR2 SYDVKM. The CDR3 has 14 amino acids. V was cut by 6 bases and J by 5 bases, with 16 bases left in between. The CDR3 protein is CASRPPPAVYGYTF. The CDR3 DNA is TGTGCCAGCAGACCACCCCCGGCAGTTTATGGCTACACCTTC.

V and J are TRBV7-3 and TRBJ2-2; 12 bases line up with TRBD2. V was pared by 5 bases and J by 6 bases, with 7 bases of the junction left unmatched. The germline V gene encodes CDR1 SGHTA and CDR2 FQGTGA. The CDR3 consists of 16 residues. The CDR3 DNA is TGTGCCAGCAGCCACCTAGCGGGAGGGCCTCCCGGGGAGCTGTTTTTT. Its translation: CASSHLAGGPPGELFF.